The rows below give T cell receptor beta chains drawn from one sample of a study of T cell responses to AZD1222 COVID-19 vaccine. TCRdb's table, derived via immunoSEQ multiplex PCR, lists solely in-frame clones and lacks some. The data contain 110,000 or so clones, around 88% of them seen just once; the ten biggest clones take up approximately 6.5%. The sample here was peripheral blood, taken 28 days after the second AZD1222 dose. Receptors were obtained from an adult who received the AZD1222 COVID-19 vaccine. The CDR3 runs from the conserved cysteine through the conserved F or W. The D gene is left open where the match is weak. Clone sizes are given selectively: once, few, many, or a class where the clone is expanded.

NA,TRBJ2-1,NA,TRBV5-1,TGCGCCAGCAGCCTTGGCACAGGGTCCTGGAATGAGCAGTTCTTC,CASSLGTGSWNEQFF
NA,TRBJ2-3,few,TRBV5-6,TGTGCCAGCAGCTTGTTGTTGAAAGATACGCAGTATTTT,CASSLLLKDTQYF
TRBD1,TRBJ1-2,NA,TRBV29-1,TGCAGCGTTTCGATGTCAGGGGGTCGCTATGGCTACACCTTC,CSVSMSGGRYGYTF
TRBD2,TRBJ2-3,NA,TRBV15,TGTGCCACCGGCGGGGGGGCTGGGGATACGCAGTATTTT,CATGGGAGDTQYF
NA,TRBJ1-1,NA,TRBV6-5,TGTGCCAGCAAACTTTACGCGGGCACTGAAGCTTTCTTT,CASKLYAGTEAFF
NA,TRBJ1-5,NA,TRBV4-3,TGCGCCAGCAGCCTCTTCCACGGGGGCGGGCAGCCCCAGCATTTT,CASSLFHGGGQPQHF
NA,TRBJ2-7,NA,TRBV6-1,TGTGCCAGCAGTGAGATTGGGGGGTTGGACGAGCAGTACTTC,CASSEIGGLDEQYF
NA,TRBJ2-7,few,TRBV3-1/TRBV3-2,TGTGCCAGCAGCCAACACAACCAGGGGAACGAGCAGTACTTC,CASSQHNQGNEQYF
TRBD1,TRBJ1-2,NA,TRBV3-1/TRBV3-2,TGTGCCAGCAGCGGGGGACAGGGGTTTTTTGGCTACACCTTC,CASSGGQGFFGYTF
NA,TRBJ1-2,NA,TRBV4-1,TGCGCCAGCAGCCAAGTATTGACAGCCTATGGCTACACCTTC,CASSQVLTAYGYTF
TRBD1,TRBJ2-2,NA,TRBV6-5,TGTGCCAGCAGTTACAGGGGGCCGCACACCGGGGAGCTGTTTTTT,CASSYRGPHTGELFF
TRBD1,TRBJ1-1,NA,TRBV27,TGTGCCAGTCCGGGACAGGGGATTGGAGCTTTCTTT,CASPGQGIGAFF
TRBD1,TRBJ2-5,NA,TRBV4-1,TGCGCCAGCAGCCAAGGGGACAGGGGATTCCAAGAGACCCAGTACTTC,CASSQGDRGFQETQYF
NA,TRBJ1-2,NA,TRBV28,TGTGCCAGCAGTTTAGGTAGGCGCTATGGCTACACCTTC,CASSLGRRYGYTF
NA,TRBJ1-1,few,TRBV28,TGTGCCAGCAGTTTCTTCAGGGAGGGTGAAGCTTTCTTT,CASSFFREGEAFF
NA,TRBJ1-2,few,TRBV6-5,TGTGCCAGCAGTTCCACGGGACCCAGGGATGGCTACACCTTC,CASSSTGPRDGYTF
TRBD2,TRBJ2-7,NA,TRBV7-2,TGTGCCAGCAGCTTAGCCCCCCCCGCGGGGGGGCCCCACGAGCAGTACTTC,CASSLAPPAGGPHEQYF
TRBD1,TRBJ1-6,NA,TRBV9,TGTGCCAGCAGCGGGGGGACAGGGGGCAACCTGAATTCACCCCTCCACTTT,CASSGGTGGNLNSPLHF
NA,TRBJ1-2,NA,TRBV5-6,TGTGCCAGCAGCTTAGACAGGAGCTTGGTTGGCTACACCTTC,CASSLDRSLVGYTF
NA,TRBJ2-7,NA,TRBV6-6,TGTGCCAGCAGTTTAATTCGAGGCTACGAGCAGTACTTC,CASSLIRGYEQYF
TRBD1,TRBJ1-1,NA,TRBV7-9,TGTGCCAGCAGCGTGGGACAGCAGAACACTGAAGCTTTCTTT,CASSVGQQNTEAFF
NA,TRBJ1-5,once,TRBV7-9,TGTGCCAGCAGCTTAGGGGATGGGGGGTTCAATCAGCCCCAGCATTTT,CASSLGDGGFNQPQHF
NA,TRBJ2-5,NA,TRBV6-2/TRBV6-3,TGTGCCAGCAGTTACTCTGGGCGGGGAGAGACCCAGTACTTC,CASSYSGRGETQYF
NA,TRBJ1-3,NA,TRBV2,TGTGCCAGCACCCGGCAGGGCGATTCTGGAAACACCATATATTTT,CASTRQGDSGNTIYF
NA,TRBJ1-1,once,TRBV2,TGTGCCAGCGTTCGGGACCAGGGTACAGAAGCTTTCTTT,CASVRDQGTEAFF
NA,TRBJ1-2,NA,TRBV10-3,TGTGCCATCAGAGAGGCGGGAAACTATGGCTACACCTTC,CAIREAGNYGYTF
NA,TRBJ1-5,NA,TRBV2,TGTGCCAGCAGCCCTGACAGCTCCAATCAGCCCCAGCATTTT,CASSPDSSNQPQHF
NA,TRBJ2-7,NA,TRBV18,TGTGCCAGCTCACCCTTACAGGGATACGAGCAGTACTTC,CASSPLQGYEQYF
NA,TRBJ1-1,NA,TRBV7-2,TGTGCCAGCAGCCAGGGACGGAGGAACACTGAAGCTTTCTTT,CASSQGRRNTEAFF
TRBD1,TRBJ1-4,NA,TRBV11-2,TGTGCCAGCAGCTTAGAGGGGACAGGATCTGAAAAACTGTTTTTT,CASSLEGTGSEKLFF
NA,TRBJ1-1,NA,TRBV3-1/TRBV3-2,TGTGCCAGCAGCCTAGGCAGGGGAGGTACTGAAGCTTTCTTT,CASSLGRGGTEAFF
NA,TRBJ1-2,NA,TRBV7-9,TGTGCCAGCAGCTTAGGTGTCGGATCCTATGGCTACACCTTC,CASSLGVGSYGYTF
NA,TRBJ2-1,NA,TRBV24-1,TGTGCCACCAGTGAACGACCCCCCAGCTCTTCCTACAATGAGCAGTTCTTC,CATSERPPSSSYNEQFF
NA,TRBJ1-3,once,TRBV3-1/TRBV3-2,TGTGCCAGCAGCCGTAAGACAGTATCTGGAAACACCATATATTTT,CASSRKTVSGNTIYF
NA,TRBJ1-1,NA,TRBV11-2,TGTGCCAGCAGCTTAGTGGCGGGGTACACTGAAGCTTTCTTT,CASSLVAGYTEAFF
NA,TRBJ2-2,once,TRBV5-4,TGTGCCAGCAGCCCTAAATTTGGGAACACCGGGGAGCTGTTTTTT,CASSPKFGNTGELFF
TRBD1,TRBJ2-7,NA,TRBV29-1,TGCAGCGTTGCCCGAGGGACAGGGGGTAACGAGCAGTACTTC,CSVARGTGGNEQYF
TRBD1,TRBJ1-2,NA,TRBV5-4,TGTGCCAGCAGCGTCCCGGACAGGGAAGGCTACACCTTC,CASSVPDREGYTF
TRBD1,TRBJ1-1,few,TRBV7-2,TGTGCCAGCAGCTGGGGACAGTGGGCTGAAGCTTTCTTT,CASSWGQWAEAFF